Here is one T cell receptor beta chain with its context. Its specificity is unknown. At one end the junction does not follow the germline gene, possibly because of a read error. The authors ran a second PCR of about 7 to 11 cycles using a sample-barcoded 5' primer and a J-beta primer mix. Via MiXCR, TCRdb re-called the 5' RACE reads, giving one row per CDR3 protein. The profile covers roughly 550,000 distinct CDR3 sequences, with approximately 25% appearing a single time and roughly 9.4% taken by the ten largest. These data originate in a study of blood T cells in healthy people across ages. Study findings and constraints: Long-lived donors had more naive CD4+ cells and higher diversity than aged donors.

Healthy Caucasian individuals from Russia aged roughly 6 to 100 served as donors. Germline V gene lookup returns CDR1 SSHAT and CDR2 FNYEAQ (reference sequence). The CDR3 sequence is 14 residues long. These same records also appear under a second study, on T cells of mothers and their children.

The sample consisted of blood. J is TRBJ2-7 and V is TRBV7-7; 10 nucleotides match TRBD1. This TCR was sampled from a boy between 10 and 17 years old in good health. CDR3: CASSRGQGREAQYF. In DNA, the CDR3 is TGTGCTAGCAGCCGGGGACAGGGGAGGGAGGCCCAGTACTTC.